One and the same sample provided the 30 T cell receptor beta chains below, sequenced in a study of blood T cell repertoires in COVID-19. Clones were read by immunoSEQ multiplex PCR, and TCRdb kept only the in-frame ones, dropping some. The data contain hundreds of thousands of clones, approximately 84% of them singletons. The sample consisted of PBMCs or T cells enriched from blood (not recorded which). These receptors were taken from a man aged 25-40 years who had recovered from COVID-19.

The chain couples TRBV27 to TRBJ2-1; D gene uncertain. V shed 4 bases and J shed 0 bases, with 13 bases lying between them. The CDR3 has 16 residues. Germline V gives CDR1 MNHEY, CDR2 SMNVEV (reference sequence). This CDR3 reads CASSYYGYSSYNEQFF. CDR3 bases: TGTGCCAGCAGTTATTATGGGTACAGCTCCTACAATGAGCAGTTCTTC.

The chain links TRBV16 to TRBJ2-2, with 7 bases fitting TRBD1. This CDR3 is built from 14 residues. Germline V lookup: CDR1 KGHSY, CDR2 FQNENV. After removal of 4 bases from V and 1 base from J, the junction contained 0 bases not matched to a gene. The CDR3 protein is CASSRQGNTGELFF. In DNA form, the CDR3 reads TGTGCCAGCAGCCGACAGGGGAACACCGGGGAGCTGTTTTTT. Full variable domain (missing parts from reference TRBV16 and TRBJ2-2): GEEVAQTPKHLVRGEGQKAKLYCAPIKGHSYVFWYQQVLKNEFKFLISFQNENVFDETGMPKERFSAKCLPNSPCSLEIQATKLEDSAVYFCASSRQGNTGELFFGEGSRLTVL.

The CDR3 coding sequence is TGCGCCAGCAGCTTGGCTGAGAAAGACAGGGTAACTGAAGCTTTCTTT. Translation: CASSLAEKDRVTEAFF. The chain recombines TRBV5-1 with TRBJ1-1, with 7 bases fitting TRBD1. V dropped 0 bases and J dropped 5; count of bases not matched to a gene: 10. Germline lookup yields CDR1 SGHRS and CDR2 YFSETQ. The CDR3 contains 16 residues.

The J gene is TRBJ2-3, the V gene TRBV2; 9 bases agree with TRBD1. V trimming: 1 base; J trimming: 3 bases; junction bases outside the gene matches: 5. This CDR3 is built from 16 residues. CDR1 is SNHLY, CDR2 FYNNEI, per germline. CDR3 sequence reads: CASSEGRQGGTDTQYF. DNA of the CDR3: TGTGCCAGCAGTGAAGGAAGACAGGGGGGAACAGATACGCAGTATTTT.

This chain uses TRBV14 with TRBJ2-2, with 7 bases fitting TRBD1. The germline V gene has CDR1 SGHDN and CDR2 FVKESK. The CDR3 is 15 amino acids. V dropped 4 bases and J dropped 0; count of bases not matched to a gene: 2. The CDR3 nucleotides read TGTGCCAGCAGCCGACAGGGCCCGAACACCGGGGAGCTGTTTTTT. This sequence encodes CASSRQGPNTGELFF.

In its sample, this clone was seen a few times. V gene TRBV10-1 combines with J gene TRBJ2-7; 8 positions match TRBD1. Germline V gene data show CDR1 as WNHNN and CDR2 as SYGVQD (reference sequence). With 4 bases clipped from V and 2 bases from J, the junction kept 7 bases outside the gene matches. The CDR3 covers 15 residues. The CDR3 bases are TGCGCCAGCAGTGGGAACAGGGGGGTCGCCTACGAGCAGTACTTC. This codes for CASSGNRGVAYEQYF.

J is TRBJ2-1 and V is TRBV2; 7 nucleotides match TRBD2. Germline trimming cut 6 bases from V and 4 bases from J; bases unmatched to any gene: 9. CDR3 length: 15 amino acids. CDR1 SNHLY and CDR2 FYNNEI come from the germline V gene. Here the CDR3 reads CASSLLASNYNEQFF. The CDR3 DNA reads TGTGCCAGCAGCCTACTAGCGTCTAATTACAATGAGCAGTTCTTC.

This clone came up once. The gene calls are TRBV10-1 and TRBJ1-2; D is perhaps TRBD1 (5 bases). CDR3 length: 14 amino acids. V lost 6 bases to trimming and J lost 0 bases, with 11 bases between them. Germline V lookup: CDR1 WNHNN, CDR2 SYGVQD (reference sequence). This CDR3 is CASSPSGANYGYTF. The DNA for the CDR3 is TGCGCCAGCAGCCCCTCGGGGGCTAACTATGGCTACACCTTC.

The rearrangement links TRBV24-1 to TRBJ2-1; D is ambiguous. V shed 3 bases and J shed 0 bases, with 8 bases lying between them. Germline V lookup: CDR1 KGHDR, CDR2 SFDVKD. The CDR3 has 15 residues. CDR3 DNA: TGTGCCACCAGTGATGGCCCCAGCTCCTACAATGAGCAGTTCTTC. Translated, it gives CATSDGPSSYNEQFF.

This clone occurred once. The chain links TRBV11-3 to TRBJ1-2; 10 bases fit TRBD1. The CDR3 totals 14 residues. The trim removed 5 bases at V and 7 bases at J, leaving 7 bases unmatched. CDR1 and CDR2 from the germline V gene are SGHNT and YENEEA. CDR3 residues: CASSPQTGGGGYTF. DNA for the CDR3: TGTGCCAGCAGCCCACAGACAGGGGGCGGTGGCTACACCTTC.

V usage is TRBV5-1 and J usage is TRBJ2-2, with D possibly TRBD1 on 6 matching bases. The CDR3 consists of 17 residues. V was cut by 4 bases and J by 5 bases, with 21 bases left in between. Germline CDR1 and CDR2: SGHRS and YFSETQ. CDR3 in amino acids: CASSPAVNRGITGELFF. The CDR3 DNA reads as TGCGCCAGCAGCCCCGCTGTAAATAGGGGGATTACCGGGGAGCTGTTTTTT.

The rearrangement joins TRBV11-2 to TRBJ2-7, with D perhaps matching TRBD1 (5 bases). Deletions cut 4 bases from V and 0 bases from J, with 16 bases between. Germline loops: CDR1 SGHAT, CDR2 FQNNGV. CDR3 size: 16 residues. CDR3 nucleotides: TGTGCCAGCAGCTCGTCTACAGGTGGTCGCTCCTACGAGCAGTACTTC. It is translated as CASSSSTGGRSYEQYF.

The V call is TRBV5-1, the J call TRBJ2-3; TRBD1 aligns across 11 bases. The V and J ends lost 1 base and 5 bases, in that order; junction bases with no gene match: 6. Germline V gene lookup returns CDR1 SGHRS and CDR2 YFSETQ. The CDR3 is 16 residues long. The CDR3: CASSLSGQGVVDTQYF. The CDR3 bases are TGCGCCAGCAGCTTGTCGGGACAGGGGGTAGTAGATACGCAGTATTTT.

This chain links TRBV5-1 with TRBJ2-1; 7 bases align to TRBD2. With V trimmed by 4 bases and J by 6 bases, 10 bases remained unmatched. CDR3 length: 15 amino acids. The germline CDR1 and CDR2 sequences are SGHRS and YFSETQ. The CDR3 protein is CASSLGALAPNEQFF. DNA of the CDR3: TGCGCCAGCAGCCTGGGCGCACTAGCGCCCAATGAGCAGTTCTTC. The whole variable domain, filled in from reference TRBV5-1 and TRBJ2-1, reads KAGVTQTPRYLIKTRGQQVTLSCSPISGHRSVSWYQQTPGQGLQFLFEYFSETQRNKGNFPGRFSGRQFSNSRSEMNVSTLELGDSALYLCASSLGALAPNEQFFGPGTRLTVL.

The chain couples TRBV18 to TRBJ1-2, with 8 bases aligning to TRBD1. The germline V gene encodes CDR1 KGHSH and CDR2 LQKENI. The V gene end was trimmed by 5 bases and the J gene end by 6 bases; junction bases not matched to a gene: 2. CDR3 length: 12 residues. As DNA, the CDR3 is TGTGCCAGCTCATCGGACAGGGATGGCTACACCTTC. Its translation is CASSSDRDGYTF.

In this sample, this clone turned up a few times. This chain links TRBV30 with TRBJ1-3; D might be TRBD1 (5 bases). Trimming left V 3 bases short and J 4 bases short, with 13 bases between. The CDR3 length is 14 residues. Germline CDR1 reads GTSNPN; CDR2 reads SVGIG (reference sequence). The CDR3 sequence is CAWSRGGGGNTIYF. CDR3 coding DNA: TGTGCCTGGAGCCGCGGGGGGGGAGGAAACACCATATATTTT.

This clone was counted only a few times. V gene TRBV5-1 combines with J gene TRBJ1-1, with TRBD1 identical over 8 bases. The CDR3 covers 16 residues. J gave up 4 bases and V 1 base, and 9 bases lay outside the gene matches. Looked up from germline, CDR1 is SGHRS and CDR2 is YFSETQ. CDR3 sequence: CASSLQGQGGGTEAFF. The CDR3 nucleotides read TGCGCCAGCAGCTTGCAAGGACAGGGAGGAGGCACTGAAGCTTTCTTT.

The chain has TRBV12-5 and TRBJ2-7, with 10 bases identical to TRBD2. In germline, CDR1 is LGHNT, CDR2 FRNRAP. The CDR3 spans 14 residues. V lost 6 bases, J lost 4 bases, and 6 bases stayed unmatched. The CDR3 reads CASGPGTSVYEQYF. Written as DNA, the CDR3 is TGTGCTAGTGGGCCAGGGACTAGCGTTTACGAGCAGTACTTC.

The chain recombines TRBV19 with TRBJ1-3; D is uncertain. The V end lost 0 bases, the J end lost 11 bases, and 17 bases lay between the germline ends. Germline assignment: CDR1 LNHDA and CDR2 SQIVND (reference sequence). The length of the CDR3 is 15 residues. CDR3 protein: CASSIDRPGLPAIYF. For the CDR3, the DNA is TGTGCCAGTAGTATAGATAGACCCGGACTCCCCGCCATATATTTT. The variable domain in full, completed from reference TRBV19 and TRBJ1-3, reads DGGITQSPKYLFRKEGQNVTLSCEQNLNHDAMYWYRQDPGQGLRLIYYSQIVNDFQKGDIAEGYSVSREKKESFPLTVTSAQKNPTAFYLCASSIDRPGLPAIYFGEGSWLTVV.

The chain combines TRBV29-1 with TRBJ2-3; 12 bases match TRBD2. The V gene end was trimmed by 1 base and the J gene end by 1 base; junction bases not matched to a gene: 3. This CDR3 contains 16 residues. Germline V gives CDR1 SQVTM, CDR2 ANQGSEA. The CDR3 DNA follows: TGCAGCGTTGAAGGCCCTAGCGGGGGGGGCACAGATACGCAGTATTTT. Protein: CSVEGPSGGGTDTQYF.

The rearrangement uses TRBV10-3 and TRBJ2-5; 9 bases line up with TRBD1. In germline, CDR1 is ENHRY, CDR2 SYGVKD. The junction had 10 bases not matched to a gene; V was cut back by 1 base and J by 4 bases. This CDR3 is 17 amino acids long. Here the CDR3 DNA reads TGTGCCATCAGTGAGTTGCCGGGACAGGGTGACGGAGAGACCCAGTACTTC. Translating gives CAISELPGQGDGETQYF.

V and J are TRBV28 and TRBJ1-6; TRBD1 matches at 10 bases. The ends lost 6 bases at V and 7 bases at J; junction bases unmatched: 6. CDR3 length: 15 residues. The germline CDR1 and CDR2 sequences are MDHEN and SYDVKM. CDR3 DNA: TGTGCCAGCAGCGGGCGGGACAGGGGAAATTCACCCCTCCACTTT. Its translation: CASSGRDRGNSPLHF.

V gene TRBV28 combines with J gene TRBJ2-3; D gene unclear. Germline lookup yields CDR1 MDHEN and CDR2 SYDVKM. Trimming took 6 bases from V and 4 from J, leaving 5 bases between them. The CDR3 has 11 amino acids. The CDR3 DNA follows: TGTGCCAGCAGGCGATCAGATACGCAGTATTTT. Translated, it gives CASRRSDTQYF. The whole variable domain, filled in from reference TRBV28 and TRBJ2-3, reads DVKVTQSSRYLVKRTGEKVFLECVQDMDHENMFWYRQDPGLGLRLIYFSYDVKMKEKGDIPEGYSVSREKKERFSLILESASTNQTSMYLCASRRSDTQYFGPGTRLTVL.

A single count supports this clone. The chain carries TRBV5-1 and TRBJ1-1, with D possibly matching TRBD1 (6 bases). Per the germline V gene, CDR1 is SGHRS and CDR2 is YFSETQ. The ends were cut back, 0 bases at V and 1 base at J, with 7 bases in the middle. The CDR3 has 14 residues. The CDR3 DNA reads as TGCGCCAGCAGCTTGGGGGACAAGAACACTGAAGCTTTCTTT. It translates to CASSLGDKNTEAFF. The variable domain in full, completed from reference TRBV5-1 and TRBJ1-1, reads KAGVTQTPRYLIKTRGQQVTLSCSPISGHRSVSWYQQTPGQGLQFLFEYFSETQRNKGNFPGRFSGRQFSNSRSEMNVSTLELGDSALYLCASSLGDKNTEAFFGQGTRLTVV.

The gene calls are TRBV15 and TRBJ1-5; D is unclear. The CDR3 has 16 residues. CDR1 and CDR2 from the germline V gene are LNHNV and YYDKDF (reference sequence). V was trimmed by 4 bases and J by 4 bases, leaving 17 bases between them. For the CDR3, the DNA is TGTGCCACCAGCAATTACCGCGGGTCTGGGAATCAGCCCCAGCATTTT. This translates into CATSNYRGSGNQPQHF.

The gene calls are TRBV19 and TRBJ1-1; D gene uncertain. CDR1 LNHDA and CDR2 SQIVND come from the germline V gene (reference sequence). V lost 7 bases and J lost 0, with 9 bases in between. The CDR3 length is 13 residues. The DNA for the CDR3 is TGTGCCAGTAACCCGGGAATGAACACTGAAGCTTTCTTT. The encoded protein is CASNPGMNTEAFF.

The chain links TRBV5-1 to TRBJ1-6; D unclear. The CDR3 is 14 residues long. The V gene's germline CDR1 is SGHRS and CDR2 YFSETQ. V gave up 0 bases and J gave up 6 bases, with 7 bases separating them. For the CDR3, the DNA is TGCGCCAGCAGCTTGGCCGGTGTTAATTCACCCCTCCACTTT. It yields the protein CASSLAGVNSPLHF.

This clone was detected once. The chain joins TRBV5-1 to TRBJ2-1, with D tentatively TRBD1 (6 bases). The CDR3 runs 17 residues. The V gene's germline CDR1 is SGHRS and CDR2 YFSETQ. The V end lost 4 bases, the J end lost 1 base, and 18 bases lay between the germline ends. CDR3 coding DNA: TGCGCCAGCAGCCCGGGACATCCCCGACTTTCCTACAATGAGCAGTTCTTC. Its protein product is CASSPGHPRLSYNEQFF.

V usage is TRBV28 and J usage is TRBJ1-2, with 7 bases fitting TRBD1. Germline V gene lookup returns CDR1 MDHEN and CDR2 SYDVKM. Trimming cost V 2 bases and J 0 bases; bases outside gene matches: 6. The CDR3 runs 16 residues. This CDR3 reads CASSLEDRPSNYGYTF. The CDR3 nucleotides are TGTGCCAGCAGTTTAGAGGACAGGCCGTCTAACTATGGCTACACCTTC.

The chain uses TRBV11-3 and TRBJ1-2; 10 bases map to TRBD1. V dropped 5 bases and J dropped 5; count of bases not matched to a gene: 14. This CDR3 has 17 amino acids. CDR1 and CDR2 from the germline V gene are SGHNT and YENEEA. The CDR3 sequence: CASSPSRLRDRGYGYTF. Written as DNA, the CDR3 is TGTGCCAGCAGCCCATCACGCCTCCGGGACAGGGGATATGGCTACACCTTC.